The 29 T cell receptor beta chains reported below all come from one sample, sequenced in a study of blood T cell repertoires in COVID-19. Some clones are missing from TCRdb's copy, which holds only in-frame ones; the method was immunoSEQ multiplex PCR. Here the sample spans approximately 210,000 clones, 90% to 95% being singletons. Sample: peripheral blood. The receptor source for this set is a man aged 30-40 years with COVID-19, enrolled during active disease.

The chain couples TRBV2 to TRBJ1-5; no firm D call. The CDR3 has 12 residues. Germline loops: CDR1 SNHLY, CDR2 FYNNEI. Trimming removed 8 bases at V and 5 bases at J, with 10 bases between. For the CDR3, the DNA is TGTGCCAGCGCCGAATCGGATCAGCCCCAGCATTTT. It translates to CASAESDQPQHF.

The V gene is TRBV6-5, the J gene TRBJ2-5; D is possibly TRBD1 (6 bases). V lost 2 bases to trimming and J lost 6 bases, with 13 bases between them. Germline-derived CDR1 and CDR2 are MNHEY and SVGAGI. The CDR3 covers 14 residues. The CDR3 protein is CASSYDRITQTQYF. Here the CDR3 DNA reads TGTGCCAGCAGTTACGACAGGATTACACAGACCCAGTACTTC.

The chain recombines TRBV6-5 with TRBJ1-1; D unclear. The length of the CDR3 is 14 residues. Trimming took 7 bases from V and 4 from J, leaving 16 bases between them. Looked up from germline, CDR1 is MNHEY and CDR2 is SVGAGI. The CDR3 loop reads CASNHGGLGTEAFF. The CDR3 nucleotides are TGTGCCAGCAACCACGGCGGGTTGGGCACTGAAGCTTTCTTT.

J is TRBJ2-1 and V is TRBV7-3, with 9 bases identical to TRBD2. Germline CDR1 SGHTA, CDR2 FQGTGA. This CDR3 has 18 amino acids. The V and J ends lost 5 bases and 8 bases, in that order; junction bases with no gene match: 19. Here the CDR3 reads CASSADLAGEPPMHEQFF. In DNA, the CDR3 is TGTGCCAGCAGCGCCGACTTAGCGGGGGAACCACCAATGCATGAGCAGTTCTTC.

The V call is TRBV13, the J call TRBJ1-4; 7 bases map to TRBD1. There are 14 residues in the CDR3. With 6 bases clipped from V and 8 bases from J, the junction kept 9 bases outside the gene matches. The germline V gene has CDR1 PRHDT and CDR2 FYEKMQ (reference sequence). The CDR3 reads CASRRGGDREKLFF. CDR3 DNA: TGTGCCAGCAGGCGAGGGGGCGATCGGGAAAAACTGTTTTTT.

This CDR3 reads CASSGVFGTEAFF. In DNA form, the CDR3 reads TGTGCCAGTAGTGGAGTTTTCGGCACTGAAGCTTTCTTT. The chain employs TRBV19 and TRBJ1-1; D ambiguous. The CDR3 covers 13 residues. Germline V CDR1 and CDR2: LNHDA, SQIVND (reference sequence). The V end was cut by 5 bases, the J end by 4 bases, with 11 bases between.

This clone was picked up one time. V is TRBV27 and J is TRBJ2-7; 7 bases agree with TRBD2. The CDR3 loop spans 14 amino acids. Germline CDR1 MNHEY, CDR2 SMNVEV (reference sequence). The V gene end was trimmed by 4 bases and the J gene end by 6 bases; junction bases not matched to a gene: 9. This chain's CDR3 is CASSSWTSLGEQYF. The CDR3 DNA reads TGTGCCAGCAGTTCGTGGACTAGTCTGGGCGAGCAGTACTTC.

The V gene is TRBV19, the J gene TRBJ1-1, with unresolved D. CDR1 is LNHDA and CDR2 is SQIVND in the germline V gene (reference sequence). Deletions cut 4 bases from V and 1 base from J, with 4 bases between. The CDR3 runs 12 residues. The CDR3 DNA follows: TGTGCCAGTAGTACGTCGAACACTGAAGCTTTCTTT. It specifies CASSTSNTEAFF. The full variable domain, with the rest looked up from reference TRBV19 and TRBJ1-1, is DGGITQSPKYLFRKEGQNVTLSCEQNLNHDAMYWYRQDPGQGLRLIYYSQIVNDFQKGDIAEGYSVSREKKESFPLTVTSAQKNPTAFYLCASSTSNTEAFFGQGTRLTVV.

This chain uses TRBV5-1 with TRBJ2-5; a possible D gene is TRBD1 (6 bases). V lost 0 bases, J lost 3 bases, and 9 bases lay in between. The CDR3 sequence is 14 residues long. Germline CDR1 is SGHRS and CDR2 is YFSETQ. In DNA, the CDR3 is TGCGCCAGCAGCTTGGACGGACAGAAAGAGACCCAGTACTTC. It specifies CASSLDGQKETQYF.

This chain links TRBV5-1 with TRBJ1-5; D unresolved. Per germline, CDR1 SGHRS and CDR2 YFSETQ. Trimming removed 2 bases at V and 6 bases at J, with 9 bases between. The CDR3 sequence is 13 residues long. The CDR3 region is CASSFEGGQPQHF. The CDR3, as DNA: TGCGCCAGCAGCTTTGAGGGAGGTCAGCCCCAGCATTTT.

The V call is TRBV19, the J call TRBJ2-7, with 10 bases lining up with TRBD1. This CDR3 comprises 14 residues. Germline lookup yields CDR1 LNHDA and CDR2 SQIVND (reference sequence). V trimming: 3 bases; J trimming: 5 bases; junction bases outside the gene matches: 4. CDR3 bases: TGTGCCAGTAGTATGGGACAGGGGATCCACGAGCAGTACTTC. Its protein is CASSMGQGIHEQYF.

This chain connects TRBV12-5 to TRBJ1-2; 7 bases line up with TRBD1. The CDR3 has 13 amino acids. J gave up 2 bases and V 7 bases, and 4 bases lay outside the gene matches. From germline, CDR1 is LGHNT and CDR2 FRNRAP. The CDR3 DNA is TGTGCTAGTGCCCTGACAGGGAACTATGGCTACACCTTC. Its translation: CASALTGNYGYTF.

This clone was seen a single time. The CDR3 spells CASSSRVSSYNSPLHF. Written as DNA, the CDR3 is TGTGCCAGCAGTTCCAGGGTGAGCTCCTATAATTCACCCCTCCACTTT. The chain is built from TRBV2 and TRBJ1-6; TRBD1 is a possible D gene (5 bases). Trimming took off 5 bases at V and 0 bases at J, with 11 bases between the two ends. This CDR3 comprises 16 residues. Germline V lookup: CDR1 SNHLY, CDR2 FYNNEI.

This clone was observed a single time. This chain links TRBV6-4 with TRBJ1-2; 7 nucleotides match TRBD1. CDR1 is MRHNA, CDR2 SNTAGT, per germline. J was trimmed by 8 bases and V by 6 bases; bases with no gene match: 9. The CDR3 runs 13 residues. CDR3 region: CASSSTGLRGYTF. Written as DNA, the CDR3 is TGTGCCAGCAGCTCGACAGGGCTTAGAGGCTACACCTTC.

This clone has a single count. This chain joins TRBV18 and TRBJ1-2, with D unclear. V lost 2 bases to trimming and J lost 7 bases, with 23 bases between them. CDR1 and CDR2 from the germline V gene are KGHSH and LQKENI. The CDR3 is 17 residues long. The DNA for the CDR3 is TGTGCCAGCTCACCATCCCAGACACTCGGCCCCTCGAGTGGCTACACCTTC. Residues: CASSPSQTLGPSSGYTF.

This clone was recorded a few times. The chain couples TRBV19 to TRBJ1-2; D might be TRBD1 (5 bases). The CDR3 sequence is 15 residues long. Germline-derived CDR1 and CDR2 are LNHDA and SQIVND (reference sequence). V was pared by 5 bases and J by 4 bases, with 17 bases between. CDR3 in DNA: TGTGCCAGTAGTGTCCAGGGCCCCTCGGGCTATGGCTACACCTTC. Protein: CASSVQGPSGYGYTF.

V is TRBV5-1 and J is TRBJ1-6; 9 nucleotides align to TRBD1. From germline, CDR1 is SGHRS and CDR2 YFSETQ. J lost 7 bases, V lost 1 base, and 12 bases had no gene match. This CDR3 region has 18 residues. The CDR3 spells CASSLNPGQGSGNSPLHF. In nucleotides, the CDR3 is TGCGCCAGCAGCTTGAACCCGGGACAGGGCTCGGGAAATTCACCCCTCCACTTT.

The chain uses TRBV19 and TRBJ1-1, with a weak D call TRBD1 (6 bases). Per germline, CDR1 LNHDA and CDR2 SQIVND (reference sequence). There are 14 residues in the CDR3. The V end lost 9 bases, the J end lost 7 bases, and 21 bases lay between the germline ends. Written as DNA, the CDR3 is TGTGCCAGCGCTAACAGGGTGGAATTGGTTGAAGCTTTCTTT. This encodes CASANRVELVEAFF.

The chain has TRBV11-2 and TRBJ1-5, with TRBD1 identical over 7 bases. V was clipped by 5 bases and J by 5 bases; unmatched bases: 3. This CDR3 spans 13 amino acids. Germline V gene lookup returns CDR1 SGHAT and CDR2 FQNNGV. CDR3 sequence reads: CASSPQGDQPQHF. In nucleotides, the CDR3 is TGTGCCAGCAGCCCCCAGGGGGATCAGCCCCAGCATTTT.

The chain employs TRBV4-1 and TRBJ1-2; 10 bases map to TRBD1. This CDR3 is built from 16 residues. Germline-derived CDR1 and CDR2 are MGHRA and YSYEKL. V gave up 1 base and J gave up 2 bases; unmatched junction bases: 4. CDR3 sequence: CASSQGTGGLNYGYTF. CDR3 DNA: TGCGCCAGCAGCCAAGGGACAGGGGGGCTAAACTATGGCTACACCTTC.

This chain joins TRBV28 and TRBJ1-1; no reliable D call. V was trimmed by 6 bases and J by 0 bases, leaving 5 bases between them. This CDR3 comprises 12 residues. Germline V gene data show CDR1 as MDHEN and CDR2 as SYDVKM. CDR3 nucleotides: TGTGCCAGCAGCCTAATGAACACTGAAGCTTTCTTT. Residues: CASSLMNTEAFF. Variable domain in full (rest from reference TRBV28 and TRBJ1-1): DVKVTQSSRYLVKRTGEKVFLECVQDMDHENMFWYRQDPGLGLRLIYFSYDVKMKEKGDIPEGYSVSREKKERFSLILESASTNQTSMYLCASSLMNTEAFFGQGTRLTVV.

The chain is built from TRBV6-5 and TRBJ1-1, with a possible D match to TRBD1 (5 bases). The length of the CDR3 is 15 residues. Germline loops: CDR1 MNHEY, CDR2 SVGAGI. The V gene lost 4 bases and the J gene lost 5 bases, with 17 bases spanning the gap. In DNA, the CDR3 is TGTGCCAGCAGTTTCGGCGCAGGGTTCGGGACTGAAGCTTTCTTT. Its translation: CASSFGAGFGTEAFF.

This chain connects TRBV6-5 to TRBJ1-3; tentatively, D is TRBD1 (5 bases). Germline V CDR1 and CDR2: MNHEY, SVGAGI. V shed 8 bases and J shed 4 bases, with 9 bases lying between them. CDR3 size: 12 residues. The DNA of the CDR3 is TGTGCCAGCGGGGCATCCGGAAACACCATATATTTT. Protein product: CASGASGNTIYF.

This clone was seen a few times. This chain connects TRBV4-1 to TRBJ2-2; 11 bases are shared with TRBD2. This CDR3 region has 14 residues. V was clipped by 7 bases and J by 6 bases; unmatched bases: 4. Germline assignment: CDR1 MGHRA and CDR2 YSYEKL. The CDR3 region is CASTRLAGSGELFF. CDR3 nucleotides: TGCGCCAGCACTAGACTAGCGGGGTCCGGGGAGCTGTTTTTT.

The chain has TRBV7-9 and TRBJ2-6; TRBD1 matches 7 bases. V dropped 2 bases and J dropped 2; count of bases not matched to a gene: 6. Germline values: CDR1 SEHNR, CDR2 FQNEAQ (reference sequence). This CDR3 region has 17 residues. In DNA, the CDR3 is TGTGCCAGCAGCTTACCGGACAGGAGAACTGGGGCCAACGTCCTGACTTTC. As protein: CASSLPDRRTGANVLTF. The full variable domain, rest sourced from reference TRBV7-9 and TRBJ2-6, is DTGVSQNPRHKITKRGQNVTFRCDPISEHNRLYWYRQTLGQGPEFLTYFQNEAQLEKSRLLSDRFSAERPKGSFSTLEIQRTEQGDSAMYLCASSLPDRRTGANVLTFGAGSRLTVL.

The CDR3 reads CATSRDTLFNNTEAFF. CDR3 in DNA: TGTGCCACCAGCAGAGATACATTGTTTAATAACACTGAAGCTTTCTTT. This rearrangement joins TRBV15 to TRBJ1-1; D is uncertain. Per germline, CDR1 LNHNV and CDR2 YYDKDF (reference sequence). CDR3 length equals 16 residues. V dropped 0 bases and J dropped 2 bases, with 13 bases sitting between them.

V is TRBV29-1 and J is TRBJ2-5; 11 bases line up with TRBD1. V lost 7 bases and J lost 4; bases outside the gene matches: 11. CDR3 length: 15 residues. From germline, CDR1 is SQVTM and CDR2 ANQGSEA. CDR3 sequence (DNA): TGCAGCGCATCCCGGACAGGGGGCATGATAGAGACCCAGTACTTC. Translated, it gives CSASRTGGMIETQYF.

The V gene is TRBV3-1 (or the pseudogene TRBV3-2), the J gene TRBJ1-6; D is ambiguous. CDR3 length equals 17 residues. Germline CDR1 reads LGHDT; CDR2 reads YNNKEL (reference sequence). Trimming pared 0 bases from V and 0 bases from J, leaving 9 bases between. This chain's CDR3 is CASSQDSRSSYNSPLHF. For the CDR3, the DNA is TGTGCCAGCAGCCAAGATAGTAGGAGCTCCTATAATTCACCCCTCCACTTT.

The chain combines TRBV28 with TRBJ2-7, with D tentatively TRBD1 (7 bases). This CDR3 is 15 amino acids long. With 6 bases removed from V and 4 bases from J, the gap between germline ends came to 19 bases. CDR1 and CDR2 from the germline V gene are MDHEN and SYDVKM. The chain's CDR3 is CASSLEGANNYEQYF. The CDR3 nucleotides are TGTGCCAGCAGCTTGGAGGGGGCCAATAATTACGAGCAGTACTTC.